Presented here are 22 T cell receptor beta chains from one specimen sequenced in a study of blood T cells in healthy people across ages. A second PCR, run for roughly 7 to 12 cycles, used a sample-barcoded 5' primer plus a J-beta primer mix. MiXCR, applied by TCRdb to the 5' RACE reads, yields one record per CDR3 protein. The table has fewer than 900,000 distinct CDR3 sequences, about 37% seen once; the top ten hold roughly 13%. Sequenced sample: blood. These receptors were obtained from a man aged 18 to 29 in good health.

Remarks on this clonotype: This may come from a read error, since a much larger clone is one base off. V gene TRBV12-3 or TRBV12-4 combines with J gene TRBJ2-3; maybe TRBD2 (7 bases). The CDR3 spans 16 residues. V was cut by 0 bases and J by 2 bases, with 12 bases left in between. The CDR3 here is CASSLADSGDTDTQYF. The CDR3 DNA reads TGTGCCAGCAGTTTAGCGGACAGCGGGGACACAGATACGCAGTATTTT.

The chain is built from TRBV5-1 and TRBJ2-3; D is possibly TRBD2 (5 bases). CDR1 SGHRS and CDR2 YFSETQ come from the germline V gene. The CDR3 consists of 15 residues. Trimming removed 0 bases at V and 4 bases at J, with 12 bases between. DNA of the CDR3: TGCGCCAGCAGCTTGGAATACTCCGGGGCAGATACGCAGTATTTT. This codes for CASSLEYSGADTQYF.

The chain uses TRBV12-3 or TRBV12-4 and TRBJ1-2; TRBD1 matches at 11 bases. This CDR3 is 16 amino acids long. V lost 1 base, J lost 3 bases, and 4 bases stayed unmatched. The CDR3 DNA reads as TGTGCCAGCAGTTTAGGGACAGGGGGCCTGGACTATGGCTACACCTTC. This sequence encodes CASSLGTGGLDYGYTF.

A remark on this clonotype: At one end, the junction sequence differs from germline, possibly due to a read error. This chain joins TRBV6-7 and TRBJ2-7; D is tentatively TRBD1 or TRBD2 (5 bases each). TRBV6-7 is an ORF for which the function is uncertain. The CDR3 loop spans 19 amino acids. The CDR3 protein is CARSYSDNGTGTPSYEQYF. The CDR3 nucleotides are TGTGCCCGCAGTTACTCCGATAATGGAACCGGGACCCCCTCCTACGAGCAGTACTTC.

This clonotype was picked up a small number of times. This chain links TRBV28 with TRBJ1-1; D is perhaps TRBD1 (6 bases). Germline CDR1 and CDR2: MDHEN and SYDVKM. V was pared by 10 bases and J by 0 bases, with 15 bases between. The CDR3 consists of 14 residues. CDR3 region: CATDFGGMNTEAFF. The CDR3 nucleotides read TGTGCCACCGATTTCGGGGGCATGAACACTGAAGCTTTCTTT.

The chain carries TRBV4-1 and TRBJ2-2, with TRBD1 as a possible D gene (5 bases). The CDR3 is 15 residues long. The germline CDR1 and CDR2 sequences are MGHRA and YSYEKL. V lost 0 bases and J lost 5, with 10 bases in between. The CDR3 loop reads CASSQDLQGTGELFF. CDR3 bases: TGCGCCAGCAGCCAAGATCTTCAGGGAACCGGGGAGCTGTTTTTT.

Concerning this clonotype: A much larger clone sits a single nucleotide away, making a read error possible. The chain joins TRBV5-1 to TRBJ2-7, with D hard to call. V lost 0 bases, J lost 0 bases, and 10 bases lay in between. CDR1 is SGHRS and CDR2 is YFSETQ in the germline V gene. The CDR3 sequence is 15 residues long. The DNA for the CDR3 is TGCGCCAGCAGCTTGGGGACCGAGAGCTCCTACGAGCAGTACTTC. This sequence encodes CASSLGTESSYEQYF.

The sample holds many counts of this clonotype. The rearrangement uses TRBV29-1 and TRBJ2-7, with TRBD1 matching 7 bases. The CDR3 is made up of 11 amino acids. V shed 6 bases, J shed 5 bases, and the junction held 4 bases outside the gene matches. Germline loops: CDR1 SQVTM, CDR2 ANQGSEA. The CDR3 is CSVVTGNEQYF. CDR3 in DNA: TGCAGCGTCGTGACAGGGAACGAGCAGTACTTC.

The chain is built from TRBV29-1 and TRBJ1-1; D is unresolved. Germline assignment: CDR1 SQVTM and CDR2 ANQGSEA. Trimming stripped 1 base from V and 2 bases from J, with 5 bases between. This CDR3 has 12 amino acids. The CDR3 bases are TGCAGCGTTGAAGGGTATAACACTGAAGCTTTCTTT. Residues: CSVEGYNTEAFF. Supplemented by reference TRBV29-1 and TRBJ1-1, the full variable domain reads SAVISQKPSRDICQRGTSLTIQCQVDSQVTMMFWYRQQPGQSLTLIATANQGSEATYESGFVIDKFPISRPNLTFSTLTVSNMSPEDSSIYLCSVEGYNTEAFFGQGTRLTVV.

This clonotype was found a few times. This chain uses TRBV9 with TRBJ2-1; D is unresolved. V gave up 2 bases and J gave up 5 bases, with 8 bases separating them. CDR3 size: 13 residues. Germline loops: CDR1 SGDLS, CDR2 YYNGEE. CDR3 DNA: TGTGCCAGCAGCGTTAACACACACAATGAGCAGTTCTTC. Amino acids: CASSVNTHNEQFF. The whole variable domain, filled in from reference TRBV9 and TRBJ2-1, reads DSGVTQTPKHLITATGQRVTLRCSPRSGDLSVYWYQQSLDQGLQFLIQYYNGEERAKGNILERFSAQQFPDLHSELNLSSLELGDSALYFCASSVNTHNEQFFGPGTRLTVL.

About this clonotype itself: The junction and the germline gene differ at one end; a read error may be behind it. The chain is built from TRBV12-3 or TRBV12-4 and TRBJ2-1, with D tentatively TRBD1 or TRBD2 (5 bases each). The J call is in doubt because the DNA end fits TRBJ2-7 better. The CDR3 covers 16 residues. CDR3: CASSLAPRGAYNEQYF. CDR3 coding DNA: TGTGCCAGCAGCTTAGCGCCAAGGGGAGCCTACAATGAGCAGTACTTC.

This clonotype occurred many times. The junction departs from germline at one end; a sequencing error may be responsible. This chain links TRBV5-1 with TRBJ2-1, with 8 bases lining up with TRBD1. This CDR3 region has 14 residues. The germline gives CDR1 SGHRS, CDR2 YFSETQ. CDR3 sequence: CASSPGQGGNEQFF. As DNA, the CDR3 is TGTGCCAGCAGTCCAGGACAGGGTGGCAATGAGCAGTTCTTC.

The J gene is TRBJ1-1, the V gene TRBV5-1, with TRBD1 matching 12 bases. Per germline, CDR1 SGHRS and CDR2 YFSETQ. CDR3 size: 20 residues. V was clipped by 0 bases and J by 0 bases; unmatched bases: 12. The CDR3 is CASSLASGTGGITMNTEAFF. In nucleotides, the CDR3 is TGCGCCAGCAGCTTGGCCTCCGGGACAGGGGGCATTACGATGAACACTGAAGCTTTCTTT. The full variable domain, its missing parts supplied by reference TRBV5-1 and TRBJ1-1, is KAGVTQTPRYLIKTRGQQVTLSCSPISGHRSVSWYQQTPGQGLQFLFEYFSETQRNKGNFPGRFSGRQFSNSRSEMNVSTLELGDSALYLCASSLASGTGGITMNTEAFFGQGTRLTVV.

V usage is TRBV19 and J usage is TRBJ1-2, with D tentatively TRBD1 (6 bases). This CDR3 region has 15 residues. CDR1 is LNHDA and CDR2 is SQIVND in the germline V gene (reference sequence). Trimming took 1 base from V and 2 from J, leaving 11 bases between them. In DNA, the CDR3 is TGTGCCAGTAGTATAGTTCAGGGGCGGAACTATGGCTACACCTTC. Protein sequence: CASSIVQGRNYGYTF. The whole variable domain, remainder taken from reference TRBV19 and TRBJ1-2, is DGGITQSPKYLFRKEGQNVTLSCEQNLNHDAMYWYRQDPGQGLRLIYYSQIVNDFQKGDIAEGYSVSREKKESFPLTVTSAQKNPTAFYLCASSIVQGRNYGYTFGSGTRLTVV.

V and J are TRBV20-1 and TRBJ1-4; possibly TRBD1 for D (6 bases). Deletions cut 5 bases from V and 7 bases from J, with 17 bases between. Germline lookup yields CDR1 DFQATT and CDR2 SNEGSKA (reference sequence). The CDR3 spans 14 residues. In DNA, the CDR3 is TGCAGTGCTGTATGGAGGGGGGGCCCTGAAAAACTGTTTTTT. This encodes CSAVWRGGPEKLFF.

The chain couples TRBV29-1 to TRBJ2-7, with 7 bases matching TRBD1. Losses at the gene ends were 3 bases for V and 12 bases for J; bases not matched to a gene: 8. The CDR3 totals 11 residues. CDR1 and CDR2 from the germline V gene are SQVTM and ANQGSEA. The CDR3 DNA reads TGCAGCGTTGAGCAAGGGGGCGGGTCGTACTTC. Translating gives CSVEQGGGSYF.

Regarding this clonotype: At one end the junction does not follow the germline gene, possibly because of a read error. The chain links TRBV13 to TRBJ2-7, with a possible D match to TRBD1 (5 bases). The CDR3 has 14 residues. The germline CDR1 and CDR2 sequences are PRHDT and FYEKMQ (reference sequence). This CDR3 is CASGLGRDPYEQYF. The CDR3 DNA reads as TGTGCCAGCGGCTTAGGCAGGGATCCCTACGAGCAGTACTTC.

This clonotype was observed a handful of times. This chain joins TRBV20-1 and TRBJ1-5, with D uncertain. The germline gives CDR1 DFQATT, CDR2 SNEGSKA (reference sequence). The length of the CDR3 is 13 residues. V lost 5 bases and J 3 bases, leaving 11 bases between the germline ends. The CDR3 loop reads CSAGWGNNQPQHF. For the CDR3, the DNA is TGCAGTGCTGGATGGGGTAACAATCAGCCCCAGCATTTT.

In regard to this clonotype: It is likely a read error, because the conserved phenylalanine at the end of the CDR3 is missing. The gene calls are TRBV20-1 and TRBJ2-2, with TRBD1 matching over 8 bases. J lost 5 bases, V lost 5 bases, and 16 bases had no gene match. Germline V gene lookup returns CDR1 DFQATT and CDR2 SNEGSKA (reference sequence). The CDR3 has 17 residues. The CDR3 region has the DNA TGCAGTGCTTCTCGTCCATTCGGACAGGGCGCTACCGGGGAGCTGTTTTAT. It codes for CSASRPFGQGATGELFY.

As to this clonotype: A read error may explain this, as a much larger clone is one base away. The CDR3 coding sequence is TGTGCCAGCAGTTACTCCGTCAGGGATGGCAACACCTTC. This encodes CASSYSVRDGNTF. The rearrangement uses TRBV6-5 and TRBJ1-2, with a tentative D call TRBD1 (5 bases). Germline CDR1 MNHEY, CDR2 SVGAGI. The CDR3 runs to 13 residues.

The rearrangement links TRBV12-5 to TRBJ2-1; D unresolved. Per the germline V gene, CDR1 is LGHNT and CDR2 is FRNRAP. Trimming took off 2 bases at V and 8 bases at J, with 7 bases between the two ends. CDR3 size: 12 residues. The CDR3 region is CASGLKTDEQFF. DNA for the CDR3: TGTGCTAGTGGTTTGAAGACGGATGAGCAGTTCTTC.

About this clonotype itself: A much bigger clone sits one base away, suggesting this may be a read error. This chain uses TRBV12-3 or TRBV12-4 with TRBJ2-3, with a weak D call TRBD2 (6 bases). V was trimmed by 6 bases and J by 4 bases, leaving 17 bases between them. CDR3 length equals 15 residues. This CDR3 is CASRNGGASADTQYF. Written as DNA, the CDR3 is TGTGCCAGCAGGAACGGTGGGGCTAGCGCAGATACGCAGTATTTT.